The rows below give T cell receptor beta chains drawn from one sample of a study of cytomegalovirus exposure and HLA in healthy donors. The data were produced by immunoSEQ multiplex PCR, yet TCRdb's version contains in-frame clones alone and is incomplete. The sample has 150,000 to 200,000 clones, more than 65% seen once. Input material: PBMCs. The receptors derive from a man between 18 and 35 years old in good health and CMV-seropositive. CDR3s include the opening cysteine and the closing phenylalanine or tryptophan. A D gene is named only where the DNA matches it firmly. The size entry is marked missing in some rows and otherwise reads once, few, many or a size class.

j_call	v_call	clone_size	d_call	cdr3_nt	cdr3_aa
TRBJ2-1	TRBV5-1	NA	NA	TGCGCCAGCAGGACTGCCAGCTCCTACAATGAGCAGTTCTTC	CASRTASSYNEQFF
TRBJ1-1	TRBV28	once	NA	TGTGCCAGCAGAGAGCGAGGAGGGATGACTGCTGAAGCTTTCTTT	CASRERGGMTAEAFF
TRBJ2-1	TRBV4-2	once	NA	TGTGCCAGCAGCCCTAGTGGGGGGGCATATGAGCAGTTCTTC	CASSPSGGAYEQFF
TRBJ2-7	TRBV11-2	NA	NA	TGTGCCAGCAGTTTTCGGCGGACAGCCTATTACGGAGAGCAGTACTTC	CASSFRRTAYYGEQYF
TRBJ2-1	TRBV10-2	NA	NA	TGCGCCAGCAGTCAATACAATGAGCAGTTCTTC	CASSQYNEQFF
TRBJ1-5	TRBV29-1	NA	NA	TGCAGCGTTTCCAGGGAATTAGGTCAGCCCCAGCATTTT	CSVSRELGQPQHF
TRBJ2-1	TRBV14	NA	TRBD1	TGTGCCAGCAGCCAAGATGGGACAGGGACAGGGCTCAATAATGAGCAGTTCTTC	CASSQDGTGTGLNNEQFF
TRBJ1-1	TRBV5-4	NA	TRBD1	TGTGCCAGCAGCACTTACAGGGGCCACACTGAAGCTTTCTTT	CASSTYRGHTEAFF
TRBJ2-3	TRBV6-5	once	NA	TGTGCCAGCAGTTCTAGCGTCAGCACAGATACGCAGTATTTT	CASSSSVSTDTQYF
TRBJ2-5	TRBV6-6	NA	TRBD1	TGTGCCAGCAGGAGAGGGACAGGACAGGAGACCCAGTACTTC	CASRRGTGQETQYF
TRBJ2-1	TRBV6-5	NA	TRBD2	TGTGCCACTCGACGGGACTACCATAACAATGAGCAGTTCTTC	CATRRDYHNNEQFF
TRBJ2-1	TRBV7-8	NA	TRBD1	TGTGCCAGCAGGGCGGACAGGACTTCAGGCGATGAGCAGTTCTTC	CASRADRTSGDEQFF
TRBJ1-5	TRBV15	NA	NA	TGTGCCACCAGCGCCGGGTACAATCAGCCCCAGCATTTT	CATSAGYNQPQHF
TRBJ2-7	TRBV30	NA	NA	TGTGCCTGGAGTGCCAACAGGGTCGAGCAGTACTTC	CAWSANRVEQYF
TRBJ2-3	TRBV11-2	once	NA	TGTGCCAGCAGCTCCGGGAGCACAGATACGCAGTATTTT	CASSSGSTDTQYF
TRBJ2-7	TRBV7-8	NA	NA	TGTGCCAGCAGCTCTAACAGGAGCCCCCGTGGTAGCGAGCAGTACTTC	CASSSNRSPRGSEQYF
TRBJ2-7	TRBV7-2	NA	NA	TGTGCCAGCAGCTTCGCTAGGTCCCTCTACGAGCAGTACTTC	CASSFARSLYEQYF
TRBJ1-2	TRBV5-1	NA	NA	TGCGCCAGCAGCTTGGAGGGTGGGAGCTATGGCTACACCTTC	CASSLEGGSYGYTF
TRBJ1-1	TRBV4-1	NA	NA	TGCGCCAGCAGCCTCGACAGACTGAACACTGAAGCTTTCTTT	CASSLDRLNTEAFF
TRBJ2-1	TRBV28	NA	NA	TGTGCCACCCTAAAGTGGGGGGTATACAATGAGCAGTTCTTC	CATLKWGVYNEQFF
TRBJ2-1	TRBV19	few	NA	TGTGCCAGTAGTATCAGCAGTCGGAGCTCCTACAATGAGCAGTTCTTC	CASSISSRSSYNEQFF
TRBJ2-1	TRBV5-1	NA	NA	TGCGCCAGCAGCTTGTCCCCGGATTTTTCCAGGAATGAGCAGTTCTTC	CASSLSPDFSRNEQFF
TRBJ1-1	TRBV2	NA	NA	TGTGCCAGCATTGGACAGCCAAACACTGAAGCTTTCTTT	CASIGQPNTEAFF
TRBJ2-2	TRBV7-9	once	NA	TGTGCCAGCAGATCGACCGGGGAGCTGTTTTTT	CASRSTGELFF
TRBJ2-7	TRBV27	NA	TRBD2	TGTGCCAGCAGTTTAGGCGGGAGCTTACTCTACGAGCAGTACTTC	CASSLGGSLLYEQYF
TRBJ1-2	TRBV6-5	once	TRBD1	TGTGCCAGCAGTCACAGGGGAAACTATGGCTACACCTTC	CASSHRGNYGYTF
TRBJ2-1	TRBV11-2	NA	NA	TGTGCCAGCAGACAACTAGGCGTGGTCCATGAGCAGTTCTTC	CASRQLGVVHEQFF
TRBJ1-4	TRBV15	NA	NA	TGTGCCACCAGCAGAGATAGTGAGAAACTGTTTTTT	CATSRDSEKLFF
TRBJ2-2	TRBV29-1	NA	NA	TGCAGCGTTGCCGGACAAAACACCGGGGAGCTGTTTTTT	CSVAGQNTGELFF
TRBJ2-2	TRBV6-1	once	NA	TGTGCCAGCACCGGGTGGGGCATCACCGGGGAGCTGTTTTTT	CASTGWGITGELFF
TRBJ2-7	TRBV28	NA	TRBD1	TGTGCCAGCAGTCTCGGACAGGTTACGACCTACGAGCAGTACTTC	CASSLGQVTTYEQYF
TRBJ2-4	TRBV13	few	NA	TGTGCCAGCAGAGGTGGAGGTATCATTCAGTACTTC	CASRGGGIIQYF
TRBJ1-1	TRBV6-5	NA	NA	TGTGCCAGCAGTATAGGGGGGGGCACTGAAGCTTTCTTT	CASSIGGGTEAFF
TRBJ2-1	TRBV5-1	NA	NA	TGCGCCAGCAGCCCCGACCGGGACTCTTCGTACAATGAGCAGTTCTTC	CASSPDRDSSYNEQFF
TRBJ2-7	TRBV5-5	NA	NA	TGTGCCAGCAGCTTGTCGTCCGTTCTATCCTACGAGCAGTACTTC	CASSLSSVLSYEQYF
TRBJ2-1	TRBV5-1	NA	NA	TGCGCCAGCAGCGGAGACAGAAACAATGAGCAGTTCTTC	CASSGDRNNEQFF
TRBJ2-2	TRBV6-6	once	NA	TGTGCCAGCAGTCTGGAGGCCGGGGAGCTGTTTTTT	CASSLEAGELFF
TRBJ2-7	TRBV6-5	NA	TRBD1	TGTGCCAGCAGCCCTGGACAGGGTGGGTACGAGCAGTACTTC	CASSPGQGGYEQYF
TRBJ2-2	TRBV19	once	NA	TGTGCCAGTAATGCAGGGTTTGAATCGGCCGGGGAGCTGTTTTTT	CASNAGFESAGELFF
TRBJ2-7	TRBV7-8	NA	NA	TGTGCCAGCAGCACAAACAGGGTGGACTACGAGCAGTACTTC	CASSTNRVDYEQYF
TRBJ2-5	TRBV27	NA	NA	TGTGCCAGCAGTCCACTCCCGACAGTGGGTCAAGAGACCCAGTACTTC	CASSPLPTVGQETQYF
TRBJ1-2	TRBV27	once	NA	TGTGCCAGCAGTTTATCGGGGCAGGGTTCGCGAGGCTACACCTTC	CASSLSGQGSRGYTF
TRBJ1-2	TRBV4-2	NA	NA	TGTGCCAGCAGCCAAGACACAGGCGGCTACACCTTC	CASSQDTGGYTF
TRBJ1-1	TRBV28	NA	NA	TGTGCCAGCAGCCTCTTGAACACTGAAGCTTTCTTT	CASSLLNTEAFF
TRBJ1-1	TRBV18	NA	TRBD1	TGTGCCAGCTCAGGGGACAGGGGGATTGGATACACTGAAGCTTTCTTT	CASSGDRGIGYTEAFF
TRBJ1-1	TRBV10-3	NA	TRBD1	TGTGCCATCAGTGATTCTACAGGGGCGAGCGTGGAAGCTTTCTTT	CAISDSTGASVEAFF
TRBJ1-3	TRBV4-1	NA	NA	TGCGCCAGCAGCCAGGACCGAGGGGGAAACACCATATATTTT	CASSQDRGGNTIYF
TRBJ2-7	TRBV2	NA	NA	TGTGCCAGCAGTGACGCCAACCGTATGGGGCTCGAGCAGTACTTC	CASSDANRMGLEQYF
TRBJ1-3	TRBV4-1	NA	NA	TGCGCCAGCAGCCAAGAAAGGTTTTCCTGGGAGAGTTCTGGAAACACCATATATTTT	CASSQERFSWESSGNTIYF
TRBJ2-7	TRBV7-9	NA	NA	TGTGCCAGCAGCTCAGGGACTGGGTGGGGCGAGCAGTACTTC	CASSSGTGWGEQYF
TRBJ2-7	TRBV19	NA	NA	TGTGCCAGTAGTGTGACTGCTCCGGGGGAGCAGTACTTC	CASSVTAPGEQYF
TRBJ2-7	TRBV5-5	NA	TRBD1	TGTGCCAGCAGCGTTCAGGACAGGGGAGGGCTCGAGCAGTACTTC	CASSVQDRGGLEQYF
TRBJ1-1	TRBV28	NA	NA	TGTGCCAGCCCCCCCGCCCCGGCCGGAGCCAGACCCGGGGGTGGCACTGAAGCTTTCTTT	CASPPAPAGARPGGGTEAFF
TRBJ2-5	TRBV5-1	NA	TRBD1	TGCGCCAGCAGCCCTGGGACAGGGGGAGAGACCCAGTACTTC	CASSPGTGGETQYF
TRBJ1-2	TRBV29-1	NA	TRBD1	TGCAGCGTCACCGAATTTGGGAACAACAGGGGATCGGTGAACTATGGCTACACCTTC	CSVTEFGNNRGSVNYGYTF